This TCR beta chain emerged from a study of early T cells in non-severe SARS-CoV-2 infection. For the study at large: Investigators sequenced bulk RNA drawn from unsorted whole blood, and chains remained unpaired.

Study conclusions and caveats: There was a bias toward anti-spike CD8 responses in VDJdb matching, which missed private and CD4 specificities.

As concerns this clonotype: The antigen is undetermined.

Separate cDNA molecules each had unique molecular identifiers attached to them. TCRdb ran MiXCR on the 5' RACE reads and lists one entry per CDR3 protein. Of tens of thousands of distinct CDR3 sequences detected, 10% appear once; the ten largest clones hold around 7.5%. Germline values: CDR1 SGHTA, CDR2 FQGNSA. The V end was cut by 4 bases, the J end by 3 bases, with 6 bases between. The CDR3 runs 13 residues. V is TRBV7-2 and J is TRBJ2-2; D gene uncertain. The receptor was isolated from an adult who was a healthcare worker with PCR-confirmed SARS-CoV-2 infection or an uninfected control (not recorded which). This material consisted of whole blood, taken at baseline. The CDR3 protein is CASSSTDTGELFF. The CDR3 bases are TGTGCCAGCAGCTCTACAGACACCGGGGAGCTGTTTTTT.